The 18 T cell receptor beta chains below all came from one sample that was sequenced in a study of blood T cell repertoires in COVID-19. Libraries were prepared by immunoSEQ multiplex PCR; TCRdb keeps only in-frame clonotypes and omits some of them. The sample yields some 180,000 clones, nearly 90% seen once. Sequencing input: peripheral blood. The source of these receptors is a man between 50 and 59 years old with COVID-19, enrolled during active disease.

The V gene is TRBV3-1 (or the pseudogene TRBV3-2), the J gene TRBJ2-1; 8 bases fit TRBD2. Germline V gene data show CDR1 as LGHDT and CDR2 as YNNKEL (reference sequence). This CDR3 comprises 15 residues. J was trimmed by 6 bases and V by 4 bases; bases with no gene match: 8. Written as DNA, the CDR3 is TGTGCCAGCAGCCCAACTAGCGGCCCGGGCAATGAGCAGTTCTTC. Translation: CASSPTSGPGNEQFF.

This chain joins TRBV19 and TRBJ2-1; D might be TRBD1 (6 bases). The CDR3 runs 16 residues. The V gene's germline CDR1 is LNHDA and CDR2 SQIVND (reference sequence). Trimming took 5 bases from V and 5 from J, leaving 19 bases between them. This chain's CDR3 is CASSLYTGSNNNEQFF. Here the CDR3 DNA reads TGTGCCAGTAGTTTATATACAGGGTCAAATAACAATGAGCAGTTCTTC.

The chain recombines TRBV7-3 with TRBJ1-1; 7 positions agree with TRBD1. This CDR3 has 14 amino acids. V gave up 6 bases and J gave up 2 bases; unmatched junction bases: 6. Germline V gives CDR1 SGHTA, CDR2 FQGTGA. CDR3 nucleotides: TGTGCCAGCAGTAAAGGGGGCCCAAACACTGAAGCTTTCTTT. Translated, it gives CASSKGGPNTEAFF.

The V gene is TRBV5-1, the J gene TRBJ2-2, with D maybe TRBD1 (6 bases). Trimming cost V 0 bases and J 1 base, with 10 bases left between them. From germline, CDR1 is SGHRS and CDR2 YFSETQ. The CDR3 totals 16 residues. CDR3 protein: CASSLESGVNTGELFF. CDR3 sequence (DNA): TGCGCCAGCAGCTTGGAGTCAGGGGTGAACACCGGGGAGCTGTTTTTT.

The V call is TRBV7-9, the J call TRBJ2-2; 13 bases agree with TRBD2. Germline CDR1 is SEHNR and CDR2 is FQNEAQ (reference sequence). CDR3 size: 16 residues. The V gene end was trimmed by 4 bases and the J gene end by 6 bases; junction bases not matched to a gene: 5. This CDR3 reads CASSSWTSGGPGELFF. The CDR3 DNA reads TGTGCCAGCAGCTCCTGGACTAGCGGGGGTCCCGGGGAGCTGTTTTTT.

This rearrangement joins TRBV19 to TRBJ2-3; weak D call: TRBD2 (6 bases). The CDR3 has 18 residues. In germline, CDR1 is LNHDA, CDR2 SQIVND (reference sequence). V lost 4 bases and J 4 bases, leaving 24 bases between the germline ends. CDR3 sequence: CASSTAGGTSLKADTQYF. The DNA for the CDR3 is TGTGCCAGTAGTACCGCAGGAGGGACGAGCCTAAAGGCAGATACGCAGTATTTT.

V and J are TRBV12-3 or TRBV12-4 and TRBJ1-3, with D possibly TRBD1 on 6 matching bases. Deletions cut 8 bases from V and 4 bases from J, with 12 bases between. CDR3 length: 13 residues. As DNA, the CDR3 is TGTGCCAGCGGGCTTACAGGGGGAAACACCATATATTTT. The encoded protein is CASGLTGGNTIYF.

The rearrangement joins TRBV18 to TRBJ2-5; 10 bases map to TRBD2. This CDR3 region has 16 residues. The V gene end was trimmed by 3 bases and the J gene end by 2 bases; junction bases not matched to a gene: 6. Germline V gives CDR1 KGHSH, CDR2 LQKENI. The chain's CDR3 is CASSPYSGGTQETQYF. In nucleotides, the CDR3 is TGTGCCAGCTCACCGTATAGCGGGGGGACTCAAGAGACCCAGTACTTC.

This clone has just a few counts. The CDR3 reads CASSYDTYEQYF. The CDR3 bases are TGTGCCAGCAGTTACGACACTTACGAGCAGTACTTC. The chain couples TRBV6-5 to TRBJ2-7, with D unresolved. The CDR3 consists of 12 residues. Germline values: CDR1 MNHEY, CDR2 SVGAGI. Trimming took off 2 bases at V and 4 bases at J, with 6 bases between the two ends.

CDR3 region: CASSERGRGSYEQYF. The CDR3 DNA follows: TGTGCCAGCAGTGAACGGGGCAGGGGGTCCTACGAGCAGTACTTC. The chain uses TRBV25-1 and TRBJ2-7; 7 bases line up with TRBD1. The junction had 5 bases not matched to a gene; V was cut back by 2 bases and J by 1 base. This CDR3 comprises 15 residues. Germline values: CDR1 MGHDK, CDR2 SYGVNS.

The rearrangement links TRBV25-1 to TRBJ1-6, with 7 bases lining up with TRBD1. Germline V gene lookup returns CDR1 MGHDK and CDR2 SYGVNS. With 5 bases clipped from V and 4 bases from J, the junction kept 2 bases outside the gene matches. This CDR3 has 14 amino acids. The CDR3 DNA reads as TGTGCCAGCAGTCCAGGGGGTTATAATTCACCCCTCCACTTT. Translating it yields CASSPGGYNSPLHF.

This clone was recorded only once. The V and J genes are TRBV30 and TRBJ2-3, with D maybe TRBD2 (6 bases). CDR3 length: 14 residues. Trimming pared 0 bases from V and 11 bases from J, leaving 18 bases between. Germline CDR1 reads GTSNPN; CDR2 reads SVGIG (reference sequence). DNA of the CDR3: TGTGCCTGGAGTGTTGGAGGGAACCAAGTTAGGCAGTATTTT. It encodes CAWSVGGNQVRQYF. The variable domain in full, completed from reference TRBV30 and TRBJ2-3, reads SQTIHQWPATLVQPVGSPLSLECTVEGTSNPNLYWYRQAAGRGLQLLFYSVGIGQISSEVPQNLSASRPQDRQFILSSKKLLLSDSGFYLCAWSVGGNQVRQYFGPGTRLTVL.

The chain has TRBV30 and TRBJ1-2; 9 positions agree with TRBD1. There are 12 residues in the CDR3. Germline CDR1 GTSNPN, CDR2 SVGIG (reference sequence). J lost 8 bases, V lost 5 bases, and 6 bases had no gene match. The CDR3 loop is CAWATGGRGYTF. In DNA, the CDR3 is TGTGCCTGGGCGACAGGGGGTAGGGGCTACACCTTC.

The V call is TRBV2, the J call TRBJ2-1, with a weak D call TRBD1 (6 bases). V was trimmed by 7 bases and J by 7 bases, leaving 20 bases between them. CDR1 and CDR2 from the germline V gene are SNHLY and FYNNEI. The length of the CDR3 is 15 residues. The DNA for the CDR3 is TGTGCCAGCACCTCGCGGGCACAGGGCGTGAATGAGCAGTTCTTC. Amino acid sequence: CASTSRAQGVNEQFF.

The chain links TRBV2 to TRBJ1-6; 8 nucleotides match TRBD1. The CDR3 is made up of 15 amino acids. After removal of 2 bases from V and 6 bases from J, the junction contained 3 bases not matched to a gene. CDR1 is SNHLY and CDR2 is FYNNEI in the germline V gene. CDR3 DNA: TGTGCCAGCAGTGAATGGGACAGGACTAATTCACCCCTCCACTTT. This translates into CASSEWDRTNSPLHF.

V and J are TRBV25-1 and TRBJ2-7; tentative D call: TRBD1 (6 bases). V was trimmed by 6 bases and J by 6 bases, leaving 21 bases between them. CDR1 is MGHDK, CDR2 SYGVNS, per germline. CDR3 length: 15 amino acids. The CDR3 sequence is CASSLFDRKLREQYF. The DNA for the CDR3 is TGTGCCAGCAGCCTATTCGACAGGAAGCTACGCGAGCAGTACTTC.

V gene TRBV7-9 combines with J gene TRBJ1-2; TRBD1 might be the D (6 bases). Germline V gene data show CDR1 as SEHNR and CDR2 as FQNEAQ (reference sequence). Trimming took 1 base from V and 5 from J, leaving 8 bases between them. The CDR3 sequence is 13 residues long. The CDR3 sequence: CASSLEGGYGYTF. The CDR3 DNA follows: TGTGCCAGCAGCTTAGAGGGGGGGTATGGCTACACCTTC.

This sequence joins TRBV11-2 and TRBJ1-6; no clear D gene. Germline V gene sequence: CDR1 SGHAT, CDR2 FQNNGV. CDR3 length: 13 amino acids. V shed 5 bases and J shed 7 bases, with 9 bases lying between them. The CDR3 sequence: CASSRRRNSPLHF. CDR3 nucleotide sequence: TGTGCCAGCAGCCGGCGGAGGAATTCACCCCTCCACTTT.